A single sample gave rise to the 24 T cell receptor beta chains below, sequenced in a study of T cells in Graves' hyperthyroidism and ophthalmopathy. There were TCR beta CDR3 regions amplified from RNA transcripts. HTBI primers were used for first-round RT-PCR of the TCR CDR3. TCRdb independently ran MiXCR on the multiplex PCR reads; one entry per CDR3 protein. Of about 500,000 distinct CDR3 sequences in the sample, 40% to 55% were seen once. Sequencing was carried out using peripheral blood or thyroid tissue (not recorded which). The receptors were sampled from an adult woman with Graves' disease, either hyperthyroidism or ophthalmopathy (not recorded which).

In its sample, this clonotype was seen many times. CDR3 in DNA: TGTGCCAGCAGCTTAGTTGGGACTAGCGGTTCCCAAGAGACCCAGTACTTC. This gives the protein CASSLVGTSGSQETQYF. The J gene is TRBJ2-5, the V gene TRBV11-2, with TRBD2 identical over 11 bases. Germline CDR1 and CDR2: SGHAT and FQNNGV. Germline trimming cut 1 base from V and 1 base from J; bases unmatched to any gene: 5. The CDR3 totals 17 residues.

This clonotype was counted at least ten times. This sequence joins TRBV5-4 and TRBJ2-7; possible D gene TRBD2, 5 bases. The V gene lost 3 bases and the J gene lost 3 bases, with 10 bases spanning the gap. CDR1 is SGHNT, CDR2 YYREEE, per germline (reference sequence). The CDR3 loop spans 13 amino acids. The DNA for the CDR3 is TGTGCCAGCAGCTCTACCGGGAACTACGAGCAGTACTTC. It translates to CASSSTGNYEQYF.

Of note for this clonotype: It may be a read error: a sequence one base away is much more abundant. The chain recombines TRBV7-9 with TRBJ2-7; D possibly matches TRBD1 or TRBD2 (5 bases each). The V end was cut by 5 bases, the J end by 0 bases, with 11 bases between. This CDR3 spans 14 amino acids. Germline loops: CDR1 SEHNR, CDR2 FQNEAQ (reference sequence). The CDR3 reads CASSLRDDSYEQYF. The CDR3 DNA reads TGTGCCAGCAGCCTCCGGGACGACTCCTACGAGCAGTACTTC.

The chain recombines TRBV7-2 with TRBJ1-5; 12 bases are a match to TRBD1. The CDR3 is 18 residues long. V lost 1 base and J lost 7; bases outside the gene matches: 11. From germline, CDR1 is SGHTA and CDR2 FQGNSA. CDR3 sequence reads: CASSLGLWGQGALQPQHF. The CDR3 DNA follows: TGTGCCAGCAGCTTAGGGTTATGGGGACAGGGGGCGTTACAGCCCCAGCATTTT. Variable domain in full (rest from reference TRBV7-2 and TRBJ1-5): GAGVSQSPSNKVTEKGKDVELRCDPISGHTALYWYRQSLGQGLEFLIYFQGNSAPDKSGLPSDRFSAERTGGSVSTLTIQRTQQEDSAVYLCASSLGLWGQGALQPQHFGDGTRLSIL.

This clonotype was observed once. The chain carries TRBV2 and TRBJ2-7; unclear D gene. From germline, CDR1 is SNHLY and CDR2 FYNNEI. V was cut by 3 bases and J by 0 bases, with 9 bases left in between. CDR3 length equals 14 residues. In DNA, the CDR3 is TGTGCCAGCAGTGAGGCTAGTTACTCCTACGAGCAGTACTTC. Its translation is CASSEASYSYEQYF.

The chain couples TRBV25-1 to TRBJ1-1; a possible D gene is TRBD1 (6 bases). This CDR3 has 14 residues. Germline loops: CDR1 MGHDK, CDR2 SYGVNS. V lost 7 bases to trimming and J lost 0 bases, with 12 bases between them. CDR3 DNA sequence: TGTGCCAGCATCGGAACAGGGATGAACACTGAAGCTTTCTTT. It specifies CASIGTGMNTEAFF.

On this clonotype itself: This is likely a read error, given that the CDR3 carries no conserved phenylalanine or tryptophan at its end. The chain uses TRBV19 and TRBJ1-2; D ambiguous. Trimming pared 7 bases from V and 3 bases from J, leaving 15 bases between. This CDR3 has 14 amino acids. Germline CDR1 and CDR2: LNHDA and SQIVND (reference sequence). The CDR3 bases are TGTGCCAGTACCACTCGAGGGTTGGACTATGGCTACACCTCC. The encoded protein is CASTTRGLDYGYTS.

This chain links TRBV20-1 with TRBJ2-2; TRBD2 is a possible D gene (5 bases). CDR1 is DFQATT and CDR2 is SNEGSKA in the germline V gene (reference sequence). The CDR3 sequence is 15 residues long. The V and J ends lost 3 bases and 4 bases respectively, with 15 bases between them. The CDR3 is CSASRVPEGTGELFF. CDR3 DNA sequence: TGCAGTGCTAGTCGGGTGCCCGAGGGCACCGGGGAGCTGTTTTTT.

The V and J genes are TRBV27 and TRBJ1-2; 12 nucleotides line up with TRBD1. The CDR3 totals 15 residues. Germline V gene data show CDR1 as MNHEY and CDR2 as SMNVEV (reference sequence). The V segment lost 6 bases and the J segment 5 bases; nucleotides outside the gene matches: 7. For the CDR3, the DNA is TGTGCCAGCAGCTATGGGACAGGGGGCTTATATGGCTACACCTTC. Protein product: CASSYGTGGLYGYTF.

Details on this clonotype: One junction end disagrees with the germline gene, perhaps due to a read error. The chain combines TRBV11-3 with TRBJ2-6, with a weak D call TRBD1 (5 bases). CDR3 size: 12 residues. Germline values: CDR1 SGHNT, CDR2 YENEEA. CDR3 amino acids: CASSLGQQSQAF. The DNA for the CDR3 is TGTGCCAGCAGCTTAGGACAGCAGTCTCAAGCTTTC.

The chain carries TRBV29-1 and TRBJ1-4; unclear D gene. V was clipped by 1 base and J by 8 bases, with 11 bases between them. Germline V gene lookup returns CDR1 SQVTM and CDR2 ANQGSEA. The CDR3 loop spans 13 amino acids. The CDR3 nucleotides read TGCAGCGTTGAAGGGGTGGACGGGGAAAAACTGTTTTTT. It encodes CSVEGVDGEKLFF.

This clonotype was recorded at least ten times. The CDR3 is CASSVIWGTGTEAFF. Written as DNA, the CDR3 is TGTGCCAGCAGCGTAATCTGGGGGACGGGCACTGAAGCTTTCTTT. The rearrangement uses TRBV7-9 and TRBJ1-1, with TRBD1 as a possible D gene (5 bases). V gave up 5 bases and J gave up 4 bases, with 17 bases separating them. This CDR3 is 15 amino acids long. Looked up from germline, CDR1 is SEHNR and CDR2 is FQNEAQ (reference sequence).

Comment on this clonotype: Because the CDR3's place on the DNA is in doubt, the DNA is left out and the CDR3 is given as listed by TCRdb. This chain joins TRBV20-1 and TRBJ2-2; TRBD1, the table's D call, lacks a check against the DNA. Termini included, the CDR3 measures 13 amino acids. The V gene's germline CDR1 is DFQATT and CDR2 SNEGSKA (reference sequence). CDR3 amino acids: CSARDRDSPSCFF.

Only a few counts were recorded for this clonotype. CDR3 sequence (DNA): TGTGCCAGCAGCCGCCGTCAGGTAGAAGAGACCCAGTACTTC. Translation gives CASSRRQVEETQYF. The V and J genes are TRBV4-2 and TRBJ2-5; D unresolved. Germline V gene lookup returns CDR1 LGHNA and CDR2 YNFKEQ. The CDR3 totals 14 residues. V lost 4 bases and J lost 3, with 12 bases in between.

To note about this clonotype: A read error may produce the germline difference seen at one junction end. V and J are TRBV20-1 and TRBJ1-2; tentatively, D is TRBD1 (5 bases). CDR1 is DFQATT and CDR2 is SNEGSKA in the germline V gene (reference sequence). The CDR3 has 12 residues. CDR3 nucleotides: TGCAGTGCTAGAGACGACAGCCAACGGGTCGCCTTC. It specifies CSARDDSQRVAF.

This clonotype was counted many times. The DNA for the CDR3 is TGTGCCAGCAGCTCTCCGGTCAACACTGAAGCTTTCTTT. It translates to CASSSPVNTEAFF. The chain combines TRBV5-4 with TRBJ1-1; D remains ambiguous. The length of the CDR3 is 13 residues. Germline values: CDR1 SGHNT, CDR2 YYREEE (reference sequence). Trimming pared 3 bases from V and 2 bases from J, leaving 8 bases between.

This clonotype was counted once. The chain is built from TRBV20-1 and TRBJ1-4; weak D call: TRBD1 (6 bases). In germline, CDR1 is DFQATT, CDR2 SNEGSKA (reference sequence). The CDR3 contains 14 residues. V was trimmed by 1 base and J by 8 bases, leaving 14 bases between them. The CDR3 region has the DNA TGCAGTGCTAGAGGGGGGGCTGCGGGGGAAAAACTGTTTTTT. It specifies CSARGGAAGEKLFF.

This chain links TRBV20-1 with TRBJ2-5; D is possibly TRBD2 (6 bases). The germline V gene has CDR1 DFQATT and CDR2 SNEGSKA (reference sequence). Trimming pared 5 bases from V and 5 bases from J, leaving 15 bases between. This CDR3 region has 13 residues. The CDR3 loop is CSAPGVSRETQYF. Here the CDR3 DNA reads TGCAGTGCTCCGGGGGTTAGCAGGGAGACCCAGTACTTC.

This clonotype was observed at least ten times. This chain connects TRBV9 to TRBJ2-2; 7 bases are a match to TRBD1. This CDR3 region has 15 residues. The V gene end was trimmed by 5 bases and the J gene end by 4 bases; junction bases not matched to a gene: 8. CDR1 SGDLS and CDR2 YYNGEE come from the germline V gene. CDR3 residues: CASSKGQTLTGELFF. CDR3 nucleotides: TGTGCCAGCAGTAAGGGACAGACCCTCACCGGGGAGCTGTTTTTT. The whole variable domain, filled in from reference TRBV9 and TRBJ2-2, reads DSGVTQTPKHLITATGQRVTLRCSPRSGDLSVYWYQQSLDQGLQFLIQYYNGEERAKGNILERFSAQQFPDLHSELNLSSLELGDSALYFCASSKGQTLTGELFFGEGSRLTVL.

This clonotype came up a few times. The chain joins TRBV24-1 to TRBJ1-5; D unclear. The V end was cut by 9 bases, the J end by 2 bases, with 13 bases between. In germline, CDR1 is KGHDR, CDR2 SFDVKD. This CDR3 region has 14 residues. CDR3 region: CATPILFGNQPQHF. CDR3 DNA: TGTGCCACCCCGATTTTGTTTGGCAATCAGCCCCAGCATTTT.

The chain joins TRBV6-5 to TRBJ2-2; 7 bases are shared with TRBD2. The CDR3 length is 14 residues. Germline V gene lookup returns CDR1 MNHEY and CDR2 SVGAGI. The V segment lost 4 bases and the J segment 7 bases; nucleotides outside the gene matches: 6. The CDR3 protein is CASSSGTTNGELFF. The CDR3 coding sequence is TGTGCCAGCAGTTCCGGGACTACTAACGGGGAGCTGTTTTTT.

This clonotype was counted only a few times. The chain employs TRBV5-4 and TRBJ2-7; either TRBD1 or TRBD2 may fit D (5 bases each). Germline-derived CDR1 and CDR2 are SGHNT and YYREEE (reference sequence). The ends were cut back, 4 bases at V and 6 bases at J, with 20 bases in the middle. This CDR3 comprises 15 residues. The CDR3 sequence is CASSQKGTQASEQYF. In DNA form, the CDR3 reads TGTGCCAGCAGCCAAAAAGGGACGCAAGCAAGCGAGCAGTACTTC.

This clonotype was seen repeatedly, ten times or more. In nucleotides, the CDR3 is TGCGCCAGCAGCTCGGGACTAGCGGGAGGAGACGAGCAGTACTTC. The encoded protein is CASSSGLAGGDEQYF. The rearrangement links TRBV5-1 to TRBJ2-7; TRBD2 matches at 15 bases. This CDR3 spans 15 amino acids. The J segment lost 5 bases and the V segment lost 3 bases, leaving 3 bases of the junction unmatched. Germline CDR1 and CDR2: SGHRS and YFSETQ.

V and J are TRBV5-4 and TRBJ2-5, with 9 bases fitting TRBD1. The CDR3 has 15 residues. With 0 bases clipped from V and 1 base from J, the junction kept 1 base outside the gene matches. CDR1 SGHNT and CDR2 YYREEE come from the germline V gene (reference sequence). The CDR3 loop is CASSLVGQGQETQYF. The CDR3 region has the DNA TGTGCCAGCAGCTTGGTGGGACAGGGCCAAGAGACCCAGTACTTC.